This is a list of T cell receptor beta chains from one sample in a study of blood T cell repertoires in COVID-19. Method: immunoSEQ multiplex PCR; TCRdb's copy keeps in-frame clones and lacks some. This sample carries approximately 270,000 clones, approximately 86% of them seen once, and the ten largest clones take about 1%. Sequencing input: peripheral blood. These receptors were taken from a human donor with COVID-19, enrolled during active disease. The donor label of this sample is uncertain. The CDR3 runs from the conserved cysteine through the conserved F or W. The order of the fields is clone size, J gene, V gene, D gene, CDR3 DNA, CDR3 protein. D genes are given only for firm matches. Size is omitted from some rows. Given values are once, few, many or a class for expanded clones.

>NA|TRBJ1-6|TRBV6-1|NA
TGTGCCAGCAGTGGTCTTGGGAGCTCCTATAATTCACCCCTCCACTTT
CASSGLGSSYNSPLHF
>once|TRBJ1-3|TRBV7-2|NA
TGTGCCAGCAGCCTCGACAAGGGGCCCGGAAACACCATATATTTT
CASSLDKGPGNTIYF
>NA|TRBJ1-6|TRBV7-3|TRBD1
TGTGCCAGCAGCTTAAGGGGACAGGGGAACAATTCACCCCTCCACTTT
CASSLRGQGNNSPLHF
>few|TRBJ1-2|TRBV29-1|NA
TGCAGCGTCCACCTAGGGGGGGAGGCAGAGGCTGGCTACACCTTC
CSVHLGGEAEAGYTF
>few|TRBJ2-5|TRBV7-7|TRBD2
TGTGCTAGCAGCTTAGAACTAGCGGGAGAGACCCAGTACTTC
CASSLELAGETQYF
>NA|TRBJ1-1|TRBV5-5|TRBD1
TGTGCCAGCAGCCCCGGGACAGGGTTATACCTGAACACTGAAGCTTTCTTT
CASSPGTGLYLNTEAFF
>few|TRBJ2-2|TRBV3-1/TRBV3-2|NA
TGTGCCAGCAGTACCAGGGGGAACACCGGGGAGCTGTTTTTT
CASSTRGNTGELFF
>once|TRBJ2-5|TRBV21-1|NA
TGTGCCAGCAGCGTCCGGGACTCCCAGACCCAGTACTTC
CASSVRDSQTQYF
>NA|TRBJ1-2|TRBV6-2/TRBV6-3|NA
TGTGCCAGCAGCCTACGAGGGTTTGAAGCTAACTATGGCTACACCTTC
CASSLRGFEANYGYTF
>NA|TRBJ1-2|TRBV6-5|TRBD1
TGTGCCAGCAGCGACAGGGGGAACTATGGCTACACCTTC
CASSDRGNYGYTF
>NA|TRBJ2-5|TRBV28|NA
TGTGCCAGCAGTCTCTGGACTACCAAAGAGACCCAGTACTTC
CASSLWTTKETQYF
>few|TRBJ2-1|TRBV4-1|TRBD2
TGCGCCAGCAGCCAAGGGGCGGGAGATCGAAATGAGCAGTTCTTC
CASSQGAGDRNEQFF
>NA|TRBJ2-1|TRBV7-3|TRBD2
TGTGCCAGCAGCCCCCTGGGACTAGCGGGAGGACACAATGAGCAGTTCTTC
CASSPLGLAGGHNEQFF
>few|TRBJ2-1|TRBV11-3|TRBD2
TGTGCCAGCAGCCCCGGGACTAGCGGGAGGGTGGATGAGCAGTTCTTC
CASSPGTSGRVDEQFF
>NA|TRBJ1-1|TRBV12-3/TRBV12-4|TRBD1
TGTGCCAGCAGTTGGGGACAGGACGAAGCTTTCTTT
CASSWGQDEAFF
>NA|TRBJ1-2|TRBV9|NA
TGTGCCAGCAGCCCCCGGCAGTCTCGAGGCTATGGCTACACCTTC
CASSPRQSRGYGYTF
>NA|TRBJ2-1|TRBV6-4|TRBD2
TGTGCCAGCAGCCCTCGGGGGACTAGCGGGAGGGTGTACAATGAGCAGTTCTTC
CASSPRGTSGRVYNEQFF
>NA|TRBJ2-5|TRBV20-1|NA
TGCAGTGCTAGAGATGGCCGGGGCCAGTACTTC
CSARDGRGQYF
>NA|TRBJ1-5|TRBV7-2|NA
TGTGCCAGCAGCTTAAATTCGGGGGGCGATCAGCCCCAGCATTTT
CASSLNSGGDQPQHF
>NA|TRBJ1-5|TRBV19|NA
TGTGCCAGTAGTCCACACTGGACAGATAGCAATCAGCCCCAGCATTTT
CASSPHWTDSNQPQHF
>NA|TRBJ2-2|TRBV7-9|TRBD1
TGTGCCAGCAGCCAGGGACAGGCGAACACCGGGGAGCTGTTTTTT
CASSQGQANTGELFF
>NA|TRBJ1-5|TRBV16|TRBD1
TGTGCCAGCAGTCCCGGGACAGGGGGCGGAGAGCCCCAGCATTTT
CASSPGTGGGEPQHF
>NA|TRBJ1-2|TRBV19|NA
TGTGCCAGTAGTATTCTCGATGGGAGGCTCGGTGGCTACACCTTC
CASSILDGRLGGYTF
>few|TRBJ1-2|TRBV30|NA
TGTGCCTCCGTGGGCAGGGGAGCTAACTATGGCTACACCTTC
CASVGRGANYGYTF
>NA|TRBJ1-2|TRBV7-9|NA
TGTGCCAGCAGCTTACAGGCTTTTAACTATGGCTACACCTTC
CASSLQAFNYGYTF
>few|TRBJ1-1|TRBV12-3/TRBV12-4|TRBD1
TGTGCCAGCAGACCGCAGGGGGGCACTGAAGCTTTCTTT
CASRPQGGTEAFF
>NA|TRBJ1-3|TRBV29-1|NA
TGCAGCGCCCGTCAGGGAAACACCATATATTTT
CSARQGNTIYF
>NA|TRBJ2-2|TRBV6-5|TRBD1
TGTGCCAGCAGTTTGGACAGGGTAGCCACCGGGGAGCTGTTTTTT
CASSLDRVATGELFF
>NA|TRBJ2-5|TRBV2|TRBD2
TGTGCCAGCAGAACCCGGTTGGGAGACGCTGGGACTAGCGGGGAGCAAGAGACCCAGTACTTC
CASRTRLGDAGTSGEQETQYF
>NA|TRBJ1-4|TRBV30|TRBD1
TGTGCCTGGAGTCTGACAGGGGAAAATGAAAAACTGTTTTTT
CAWSLTGENEKLFF
>NA|TRBJ1-1|TRBV10-3|TRBD1
TGTGCCATCAGTGAGGGGAGACAGGGGAACACTGAAGCTTTCTTT
CAISEGRQGNTEAFF
>NA|TRBJ2-1|TRBV15|TRBD1
TGTGCCACCAGCAGAGAGAGGGGGCCGGACAGGGCGCGGAATGAGCAGTTCTTC
CATSRERGPDRARNEQFF
>NA|TRBJ2-7|TRBV27|NA
TGTGCCAGCAGTTTAGGGCAGGGGCACTACGAGCAGTACTTC
CASSLGQGHYEQYF
>NA|TRBJ2-5|TRBV7-7|NA
TGTGCTAGCAGCAGGGGCACACAAGAGACCCAGTACTTC
CASSRGTQETQYF
>NA|TRBJ2-6|TRBV5-1|TRBD1
TGCGCCAGCAGCCCCGGGACAGGGAGATCCGGGGCCAACGTCCTGACTTTC
CASSPGTGRSGANVLTF
>few|TRBJ2-7|TRBV7-7|TRBD2
TGTGCTAGCAGCTTAGGTAGGGAGGGCGCCTACGAGCAGTACTTC
CASSLGREGAYEQYF
>NA|TRBJ2-1|TRBV7-2|TRBD1
TGTGCCAGCAGCTACCGGGACAGCTCCTACAATGAGCAGTTCTTC
CASSYRDSSYNEQFF
>few|TRBJ2-7|TRBV9|TRBD2
TGTGCCAGCAGCGTGAAGGGGCGGGAGGCGTCCTACGAGCAGTACTTC
CASSVKGREASYEQYF
>NA|TRBJ1-1|TRBV7-2|NA
TGTGCCAGCCTTCGACAGCGATCCACTGAAGCTTTCTTT
CASLRQRSTEAFF